A single sample is the source of the 2 T cell receptor beta chains below, sequenced in a study of siplizumab effects on memory and regulatory T cells. This table comes from immunoSEQ multiplex PCR, and its TCRdb copy is limited to in-frame clones, with some not included. The profile covers under 110,000 clones, with over 90% appearing a single time and approximately 12% taken by the ten largest. Sequenced sample: non-Treg CD4+ T cells sorted from blood. These receptors came from a human donor in good health.

The J gene is TRBJ2-1, the V gene TRBV5-4, with TRBD2 matching over 12 bases. Trimming removed 1 base from V and 6 bases from J; junction bases left unmatched: 2. This CDR3 has 15 amino acids. The germline gives CDR1 SGHNT, CDR2 YYREEE (reference sequence). CDR3 loop: CASSLRLAGVNEQFF. The DNA for the CDR3 is TGTGCCAGCAGCTTGAGACTAGCGGGAGTCAATGAGCAGTTCTTC. Looking up the rest from reference TRBV5-4 and TRBJ2-1 gives the full variable domain: ETGVTQSPTHLIKTRGQQVTLRCSSQSGHNTVSWYQQALGQGPQFIFQYYREEENGRGNFPPRFSGLQFPNYSSELNVNALELDDSALYLCASSLRLAGVNEQFFGPGTRLTVL.

CDR3 in amino acids: CAISVESTVGTGELFF. As DNA, the CDR3 is TGTGCCATCAGTGTGGAGTCCACCGTAGGCACCGGGGAGCTGTTTTTT. The chain couples TRBV10-3 to TRBJ2-2; no clear D gene. The germline CDR1 and CDR2 sequences are ENHRY and SYGVKD. CDR3 size: 16 residues. The V end lost 4 bases, the J end lost 4 bases, and 16 bases lay between the germline ends.